This T cell receptor beta chain was sequenced in a study of CD4+ T cells in melanoma. Notes on the study in general: In melanoma, neoantigen-specific CD4+ T cells reportedly differed in differentiation state. A reported correlation linked neoantigen-specific CD4+ T cells to CD8+, macrophage and B cell function.

CDR3 size: 13 residues. Repertoires were generated with immunoSEQ multiplex PCR, while TCRdb's copy carries only in-frame clones and drops some. This sample has more than 13,000 clones; approximately 88% occur once, and the top ten carry more than 5.5%. This clone was found once. Its antigen is as yet unknown. Material: cells from a culture (not recorded whether cultured in vitro). The receptor was derived from a human donor with melanoma. V and J are TRBV21-1 and TRBJ1-5. TRBV21-1 is an annotated pseudogene. The CDR3 protein is CASSKRPNQPQHF. The CDR3 nucleotides are TGTGCCAGCAGCAAACGGCCCAATCAGCCCCAGCATTTT.